Below are 4 T cell receptor beta chains sequenced from a single sample in a study of vaccination and CD4 T cells after COVID-19. Sequencing of DNA taken from cultured CD4+ T cells relied on the Oncomine TCR Beta short-read assay. In TCRdb, the PCR reads were re-called with MiXCR into one record per CDR3 protein. The sample has around 16,000 distinct CDR3 sequences; less than 75% are singletons. Treatment meaning: approximately 10-day PBMC culture with coronavirus spike peptide pools or control peptides (ViraFEST assay). Their antigens remain unidentified. What was sequenced was CD4+ T cells from blood, cultured in vitro. All receptors derive from a human donor who had recovered from COVID-19.

This clonotype was seen only a few times. The chain joins TRBV2 to TRBJ2-3; 9 bases line up with TRBD2. The CDR3 extends over 14 amino acids. The germline CDR1 and CDR2 sequences are SNHLY and FYNNEI. The junction had 4 bases not matched to a gene; V was cut back by 4 bases and J by 5 bases. The DNA of the CDR3 is TGTGCCAGCAGTGTAGCGGGAGCGGGAGATACGCAGTATTTT. This sequence encodes CASSVAGAGDTQYF.

CDR3 in amino acids: CASRLAGGEGNEQFF. CDR3 sequence (DNA): TGTGCCAGCAGGTTAGCGGGAGGCGAAGGAAATGAGCAGTTCTTC. The rearrangement joins TRBV6-2 or TRBV6-3 to TRBJ2-1; 10 positions match TRBD2. V was pared by 6 bases and J by 7 bases, with 9 bases of the junction left unmatched. The CDR3 is 15 residues long. CDR1 is MNHEY, CDR2 SVGEGT, per germline.

The CDR3 sequence is CASSLYGYGSGTEAFF. CDR3 DNA: TGTGCCAGCAGTCTCTATGGTTACGGGTCGGGGACTGAAGCTTTCTTT. The rearrangement uses TRBV28 and TRBJ1-1; D is uncertain. V was trimmed by 5 bases and J by 5 bases, leaving 21 bases between them. CDR1 MDHEN and CDR2 SYDVKM come from the germline V gene. CDR3 length equals 16 residues.

This sequence joins TRBV7-9 and TRBJ1-1; TRBD1 agrees at 8 bases. Trimming cost V 6 bases and J 10 bases; bases outside gene matches: 10. The length of the CDR3 is 13 residues. The germline CDR1 and CDR2 sequences are SEHNR and FQNEAQ (reference sequence). The CDR3 sequence: CASRSGTGRRAFF. The CDR3, as DNA: TGTGCCAGCAGGTCCGGGACAGGACGCCGAGCTTTCTTT.